The clone carrying this T cell receptor (beta chain) was counted many times. CDR1 is KGHDR and CDR2 is SFDVKD in the germline V gene. J was trimmed by 5 bases and V by 7 bases; bases with no gene match: 2. CDR3 size: 12 residues. This entry is derived from a study of early T cells in non-severe SARS-CoV-2 infection. TCRdb reprocessed the 5' RACE reads via MiXCR and lists one record per CDR3 protein. The data hold 69,000 or so distinct CDR3 sequences, with less than 15% observed a single time. The source is an adult who was a healthcare worker with PCR-confirmed SARS-CoV-2 infection or an uninfected control (not recorded which). Sequenced input: whole blood. This sequence joins TRBV24-1 and TRBJ2-7, with TRBD1 identical over 9 bases. CDR3 region: CATSRDRDEQYF. The CDR3 DNA reads TGTGCCACCAGCCGGGACAGGGACGAGCAGTACTTC.